These 27 T cell receptor beta chains originate from one sample sequenced in a study of blood T cell repertoires in COVID-19. Method: immunoSEQ multiplex PCR; TCRdb's copy keeps in-frame clones and lacks some. The table records under 90,000 clones, approximately 90% of them present only once. The sequenced material came from peripheral blood. The source of these receptors is a man in his 70s with active or convalescent COVID-19.

J is TRBJ1-2 and V is TRBV7-2, with D perhaps TRBD1 (5 bases). The CDR3 has 15 amino acids. Trimming took off 1 base at V and 0 bases at J, with 9 bases between the two ends. Germline CDR1 SGHTA, CDR2 FQGNSA. The DNA for the CDR3 is TGTGCCAGCAGCTTAGGCCAGGGTTCTAACTATGGCTACACCTTC. It is translated as CASSLGQGSNYGYTF. Using reference TRBV7-2 and TRBJ1-2 for the parts outside the CDR3, the full variable domain is GAGVSQSPSNKVTEKGKDVELRCDPISGHTALYWYRQSLGQGLEFLIYFQGNSAPDKSGLPSDRFSAERTGGSVSTLTIQRTQQEDSAVYLCASSLGQGSNYGYTFGSGTRLTVV.

The chain combines TRBV6-1 with TRBJ1-5, with 9 bases fitting TRBD1. The CDR3 totals 15 residues. Per germline, CDR1 MNHNS and CDR2 SASEGT. Losses at the gene ends were 3 bases for V and 6 bases for J; bases not matched to a gene: 6. The CDR3 region has the DNA TGTGCCAGCAGTGAGTCGACAGGGGGTCCTCAGCCCCAGCATTTT. It is translated as CASSESTGGPQPQHF.

This chain links TRBV7-9 with TRBJ2-2, with 8 bases aligning to TRBD1. Germline CDR1 SEHNR, CDR2 FQNEAQ (reference sequence). Trimming cost V 4 bases and J 4 bases; bases outside gene matches: 8. The CDR3 extends over 16 amino acids. CDR3 region: CASSSMTGALTGELFF. The DNA of the CDR3 is TGTGCCAGCAGCTCCATGACAGGGGCCCTCACCGGGGAGCTGTTTTTT.

The J gene is TRBJ2-1, the V gene TRBV29-1, with 9 bases matching TRBD2. Trimming took 7 bases from V and 1 from J; bases not matched to a gene: 5. Germline V CDR1 and CDR2: SQVTM, ANQGSEA. The CDR3 loop spans 14 amino acids. CDR3: CSGKAGGSYNEQFF. In DNA, the CDR3 is TGCAGCGGGAAAGCGGGAGGATCCTACAATGAGCAGTTCTTC.

This chain joins TRBV28 and TRBJ1-2; 8 nucleotides agree with TRBD1. The CDR3 consists of 14 residues. Trimming cost V 4 bases and J 4 bases; bases outside gene matches: 5. The germline CDR1 and CDR2 sequences are MDHEN and SYDVKM. The DNA of the CDR3 is TGTGCCAGCAGTTCAGGACAGGGCCTCTATGGCTACACCTTC. Its protein product is CASSSGQGLYGYTF.

The chain has TRBV16 and TRBJ1-5, with 11 bases identical to TRBD1. This CDR3 region has 17 residues. Germline V gives CDR1 KGHSY, CDR2 FQNENV. V lost 9 bases and J lost 1; bases outside the gene matches: 11. CDR3 region: CASSRDRGRVSNQPQHF. CDR3 bases: TGTGCCAGTTCCCGGGACAGGGGGAGAGTAAGCAATCAGCCCCAGCATTTT.

This chain links TRBV7-7 with TRBJ2-1, with 10 bases matching TRBD2. Per germline, CDR1 SSHAT and CDR2 FNYEAQ (reference sequence). The CDR3 consists of 15 residues. J lost 5 bases, V lost 0 bases, and 1 base had no gene match. The CDR3 nucleotides read TGTGCCAGCAGCTTAGCCGGGACTAGCGACAATGAGCAGTTCTTC. Translation gives CASSLAGTSDNEQFF.

The chain is built from TRBV11-2 and TRBJ2-2, with D maybe TRBD1 (6 bases). The CDR3 is made up of 14 amino acids. Trimming removed 6 bases from V and 2 bases from J, with 10 bases in between. Germline CDR1 is SGHAT and CDR2 is FQNNGV. The chain's CDR3 is CASSRRGNTGELFF. The CDR3 DNA sequence: TGTGCCAGCAGTCGCAGGGGTAACACCGGGGAGCTGTTTTTT.

V usage is TRBV6-5 and J usage is TRBJ1-3; D is unclear. The CDR3 runs to 14 residues. The germline V gene has CDR1 MNHEY and CDR2 SVGAGI. The ends were cut back, 5 bases at V and 1 base at J, with 9 bases in the middle. This CDR3 reads CASSPSGSGNTIYF. In DNA, the CDR3 is TGTGCCAGCAGTCCCAGCGGGTCTGGAAACACCATATATTTT.

The chain employs TRBV2 and TRBJ1-2; D is uncertain. Looked up from germline, CDR1 is SNHLY and CDR2 is FYNNEI. The CDR3 is made up of 12 amino acids. V shed 6 bases and J shed 4 bases, with 9 bases lying between them. CDR3 residues: CASRLLAYGYTF. In DNA form, the CDR3 reads TGTGCCAGCAGGCTACTCGCCTATGGCTACACCTTC.

This sequence joins TRBV13 and TRBJ2-1, with 8 bases aligning to TRBD2. The V gene end was trimmed by 5 bases and the J gene end by 4 bases; junction bases not matched to a gene: 4. This CDR3 region has 14 residues. CDR1 PRHDT and CDR2 FYEKMQ come from the germline V gene (reference sequence). Written as DNA, the CDR3 is TGTGCCAGCAGCCTGACTAGCGCTTACAATGAGCAGTTCTTC. Protein: CASSLTSAYNEQFF. The full variable domain, its missing parts supplied by reference TRBV13 and TRBJ2-1, is AAGVIQSPRHLIKEKRETATLKCYPIPRHDTVYWYQQGPGQDPQFLISFYEKMQSDKGSIPDRFSAQQFSDYHSELNMSSLELGDSALYFCASSLTSAYNEQFFGPGTRLTVL.

The V gene is TRBV20-1, the J gene TRBJ1-1; no clear D. Trimming pared 7 bases from V and 6 bases from J, leaving 12 bases between. Germline-derived CDR1 and CDR2 are DFQATT and SNEGSKA (reference sequence). The CDR3 has 11 residues. The CDR3 spells CSVPTPAEAFF. In nucleotides, the CDR3 is TGCAGTGTCCCCACCCCAGCTGAAGCTTTCTTT.

The chain is built from TRBV5-6 and TRBJ2-1, with 10 bases that match TRBD2. In germline, CDR1 is SGHDT, CDR2 YYEEEE. The V and J ends lost 1 base and 8 bases, in that order; junction bases with no gene match: 9. CDR3 length: 16 residues. DNA of the CDR3: TGTGCCAGCAGCTTGCTTAGCGGGGGGCTTTCGTATGAGCAGTTCTTC. Protein product: CASSLLSGGLSYEQFF. Full variable domain (missing parts from reference TRBV5-6 and TRBJ2-1): DAGVTQSPTHLIKTRGQQVTLRCSPKSGHDTVSWYQQALGQGPQFIFQYYEEEERQRGNFPDRFSGHQFPNYSSELNVNALLLGDSALYLCASSLLSGGLSYEQFFGPGTRLTVL.

The count of this clone is one. This chain uses TRBV28 with TRBJ1-2; D not certain. The V gene lost 3 bases and the J gene lost 5 bases, with 10 bases spanning the gap. The CDR3 sequence is 13 residues long. Germline V gene sequence: CDR1 MDHEN, CDR2 SYDVKM. CDR3 coding DNA: TGTGCCAGCAGTTTGGTGGGAGCATATGGCTACACCTTC. It translates to CASSLVGAYGYTF.

This clone was observed a single time. The chain links TRBV5-1 to TRBJ2-3, with 7 bases aligning to TRBD2. The CDR3 loop spans 15 amino acids. V dropped 5 bases and J dropped 0; count of bases not matched to a gene: 6. Germline V gives CDR1 SGHRS, CDR2 YFSETQ. The CDR3 DNA reads as TGCGCCAGCAGTTTCAGCGGGGAGAGCACAGATACGCAGTATTTT. Translated, it gives CASSFSGESTDTQYF.

The J gene is TRBJ2-3, the V gene TRBV5-1, with TRBD2 matching over 7 bases. The trim removed 5 bases at V and 2 bases at J, leaving 17 bases unmatched. The CDR3 is 18 residues long. Germline V CDR1 and CDR2: SGHRS, YFSETQ. The CDR3 loop is CASSPLLIGGGATDTQYF. Written as DNA, the CDR3 is TGCGCCAGCAGTCCACTCCTGATCGGCGGGGGAGCCACAGATACGCAGTATTTT.

This clone was found a few times. J is TRBJ1-2 and V is TRBV19; D not certain. CDR3 size: 15 residues. V was cut by 5 bases and J by 4 bases, with 17 bases left in between. CDR1 and CDR2 (germline): LNHDA, SQIVND (reference sequence). The CDR3 DNA is TGTGCCAGTAGTCTTCGGCAGGAGGTTGGCTATGGCTACACCTTC. It codes for CASSLRQEVGYGYTF.

This chain's CDR3 is CASVRDRGYNSPLHF. The CDR3 DNA reads as TGTGCCAGCGTCCGGGACAGGGGATATAATTCACCCCTCCACTTT. V gene TRBV6-5 combines with J gene TRBJ1-6, with TRBD1 identical over 10 bases. With 8 bases clipped from V and 4 bases from J, the junction kept 5 bases outside the gene matches. The length of the CDR3 is 15 residues. Looked up from germline, CDR1 is MNHEY and CDR2 is SVGAGI.

The genes are TRBV7-2 and TRBJ2-7; perhaps TRBD2 as D (5 bases). Trimming stripped 5 bases from V and 3 bases from J, with 8 bases between. Germline CDR1 SGHTA, CDR2 FQGNSA. There are 12 residues in the CDR3. CDR3 protein: CASSETSYEQYF. The CDR3 DNA sequence: TGTGCCAGCAGCGAAACTAGCTACGAGCAGTACTTC.

The chain is built from TRBV9 and TRBJ1-4; possibly TRBD1 for D (5 bases). This CDR3 comprises 15 residues. V was cut by 0 bases and J by 3 bases, with 9 bases left in between. The germline CDR1 and CDR2 sequences are SGDLS and YYNGEE. CDR3 DNA sequence: TGTGCCAGCAGCGTAGGGGCAGGGTCTAATGAAAAACTGTTTTTT. Translation gives CASSVGAGSNEKLFF.

The chain combines TRBV19 with TRBJ1-2; D possibly corresponds to TRBD1 (6 bases). This CDR3 is 15 amino acids long. Trimming removed 3 bases from V and 4 bases from J, with 15 bases in between. Germline CDR1 and CDR2: LNHDA and SQIVND (reference sequence). CDR3 sequence (DNA): TGTGCCAGTAGTATGACCAGGGGATCGGGCTATGGCTACACCTTC. It codes for CASSMTRGSGYGYTF. Complete variable domain (other parts from reference TRBV19 and TRBJ1-2): DGGITQSPKYLFRKEGQNVTLSCEQNLNHDAMYWYRQDPGQGLRLIYYSQIVNDFQKGDIAEGYSVSREKKESFPLTVTSAQKNPTAFYLCASSMTRGSGYGYTFGSGTRLTVV.

The chain combines TRBV5-5 with TRBJ1-1; the D gene is possibly TRBD1 (6 bases). The V gene lost 4 bases and the J gene lost 6 bases, with 13 bases spanning the gap. The CDR3 sequence is 13 residues long. Germline V gene lookup returns CDR1 SGHKS and CDR2 YYEKEE (reference sequence). CDR3 nucleotide sequence: TGTGCCAGCAGCCCGATCAGGGGCGCTGAAGCTTTCTTT. This sequence encodes CASSPIRGAEAFF. Using reference TRBV5-5 and TRBJ1-1 for the parts outside the CDR3, the full variable domain is DAGVTQSPTHLIKTRGQQVTLRCSPISGHKSVSWYQQVLGQGPQFIFQYYEKEERGRGNFPDRFSARQFPNYSSELNVNALLLGDSALYLCASSPIRGAEAFFGQGTRLTVV.

The chain links TRBV27 to TRBJ2-7; 7 positions agree with TRBD2. In germline, CDR1 is MNHEY, CDR2 SMNVEV (reference sequence). This CDR3 contains 15 residues. J gave up 1 base and V 8 bases, and 11 bases lay outside the gene matches. The CDR3 nucleotides read TGTGCCAGCCCATCGGGGGGTCCCTATTCCTACGAGCAGTACTTC. Translation: CASPSGGPYSYEQYF.

The chain combines TRBV24-1 with TRBJ2-5; 7 positions match TRBD2. Germline CDR1 KGHDR, CDR2 SFDVKD. After removal of 1 base from V and 5 bases from J, the junction contained 9 bases not matched to a gene. The length of the CDR3 is 16 residues. CDR3 DNA sequence: TGTGCCACCAGTGATTTCTCGAGGGAGGGGTCGGAGACCCAGTACTTC. Its protein is CATSDFSREGSETQYF.

The CDR3 spells CASTLPPVSASSYNEQFF. CDR3 coding DNA: TGTGCCAGCACTCTACCCCCCGTGTCAGCGAGCTCCTACAATGAGCAGTTCTTC. The chain has TRBV28 and TRBJ2-1; D is ambiguous. V was trimmed by 7 bases and J by 0 bases, leaving 22 bases between them. The germline V gene encodes CDR1 MDHEN and CDR2 SYDVKM. The CDR3 runs 18 residues. Combining the CDR3 with reference TRBV28 and TRBJ2-1 gives the whole variable domain DVKVTQSSRYLVKRTGEKVFLECVQDMDHENMFWYRQDPGLGLRLIYFSYDVKMKEKGDIPEGYSVSREKKERFSLILESASTNQTSMYLCASTLPPVSASSYNEQFFGPGTRLTVL.

The sample holds one count of this clone. V and J are TRBV11-2 and TRBJ2-1; 11 bases fit TRBD2. The junction had 18 bases not matched to a gene; V was cut back by 5 bases and J by 6 bases. There are 19 residues in the CDR3. Germline V CDR1 and CDR2: SGHAT, FQNNGV. The CDR3 loop reads CASSPLRRSSGGPANEQFF. The CDR3 DNA follows: TGTGCCAGCAGCCCCCTCAGGCGCTCTAGCGGGGGGCCCGCCAATGAGCAGTTCTTC.

V gene TRBV5-1 combines with J gene TRBJ2-3; 8 nucleotides match TRBD2. This CDR3 has 14 residues. In germline, CDR1 is SGHRS, CDR2 YFSETQ. The junction had 8 bases not matched to a gene; V was cut back by 6 bases and J by 5 bases. The CDR3 DNA reads as TGCGCCAGCACCGGGGGGGTGTCCGGAGATACGCAGTATTTT. This gives the protein CASTGGVSGDTQYF.